This T cell receptor (beta chain) was identified during a study of shared clonotypes between healthy human individuals (dated by TCRdb to 2018 to 2021). With respect to the entire study: The cohort included three men and two women between 18 and 49 years of age. For each donor, CD4 naive and CD4 memory were each run on three plates, CD8 naive on two plates, and CD8 memory on one plate. To estimate repertoire size and how much clonotypes are shared between individuals, the study performed deep sequencing of blood TCR repertoires from roughly five healthy adults. Libraries were prepared and TCR repertoires were sequenced by different laboratories using diverse techniques, in order to increase sequencing depth and limit assay-specific biases. Each donor's leukapheresis produced roughly between roughly 0.85 and 10 billion PBMCs. General conclusions and limits of the study: Estimated clonotype richness was generally larger for naive than for memory subsets. Across a few donors, roughly 5.1% of naive CD4, more than 3% of naive CD8, around 2.1% of memory CD4, and approximately 0.4% of memory CD8 clonotypes were shared. Pairwise subsampling indicated that sequencing depth was expected to affect the degree of clonotype sharing among donors. Because the study included only a small number of donors, the genetic and exposure-history diversity represented was limited. Compared with non-shared clonotypes, clonotypes shared by all four sorted-subset donors had higher generation probabilities. Even with the large sequencing depth, rarefaction of the sorted-subset datasets indicated that sequencing was incomplete. Only blood was sampled, and tissue TCR repertoires likely differ from those in blood.

V was cut back by 7 bases and J by 3 bases, leaving a gap of 14 bases between them. Sequences MNHNY (CDR1) and SVGAGI (CDR2) are obtained from the germline V gene (reference sequence). The CDR3 starts with the cysteine, ends with the phenylalanine, and has 14 residues. This entry keeps only the CDR3 DNA: 42 bases, framed from base 1. The donors were healthy, HIV-negative adults with no recently reported acute infections or vaccinations. Every donor was a Caucasian adult residing in Nashville, Tennessee, USA. CD4+ T cells were enriched by magnetic negative selection; naive cells were then positively selected on CD45RA, and the negative fraction formed the memory subset. Blood was obtained by leukapheresis, after which PBMCs were separated by Ficoll-Histopaque density gradient centrifugation and cryopreserved in liquid nitrogen vapor phase. Analytical flow cytometry was used to check the purity and quantity of every magnetically sorted T cell population. Each sorted fraction had its genomic DNA isolated and then quantified by UV absorbance on a Nanodrop 2000c.

TCR CDR3 regions were amplified from genomic DNA by multiplex PCR using the deep immunoSEQ assay. Extracted genomic DNA from each cell subset was spread evenly across all wells of several immunoSEQ 96-well plates, with each plate serving as a replicate. For sorted subsets, roughly 200 ng of genomic DNA, equivalent to some 30,000 T cell genomes, went into each replicate PCR. The purified libraries were quantified using a Qubit 3.0 fluorometer, sized with a Bioanalyzer 2100, and then quantified again using the KAPA Library Quantification kit. Every immunoSEQ 96-well plate was sequenced on a dedicated single-read 150-cycle Illumina NextSeq 550 flow cell. As for the original processing: Because the immunoSEQ output included only junctional sequences and no quality scores, the filtering could not be the same as the filtering used for full-length reads. Sequences were annotated with PyIR, a Python wrapper for IgBLAST v1.9, and V/J genes and CDR3 were assigned using IMGT germline references. Reads with weak V/J assignments (E-value above 1e-6), missing CDR3, stop codons, out-of-frame junctions, or ambiguous translated residues were removed. V3J clonotypes were defined as sequences sharing the same inferred V gene, J gene, and CDR3 amino acid sequence. Percentage overlap between repertoires was computed as shared unique clonotypes divided by the size of the smaller repertoire. Richness of each repertoire was evaluated using RTK rarefaction, the Chao1 estimator, and Recon v2.1 estimates of unobserved clonotypes. Generation probabilities for all TCRbeta clonotypes obtained by the gDNA method from a handful of donors were computed using OLGA. TCRdb mirrors the immuneACCESS table, restricted to in-frame sequences. Some clones are absent from its copies; in checked studies, under half trace to an unresolved V gene, and the reason for the others is unknown. V and J calls and clone size are given by that table; D and trimming were obtained from the DNA. Present in this sample are some 2.4 million clones, 93% of which were seen just once. The top ten constitute about 0.39% of the sample.

To note about this clone: This receptor's antigen is unknown. It has no much larger one-base neighbor in the sample; base qualities were not kept.

The receptor comes from a man between 18 and 29 years old in good health. Some clones in this sample may be carry-over from other donors' samples. This chain joins TRBV6-6 to TRBJ2-3; the D segment might be TRBD1 or TRBD2, since each matches 5 bases. The sample was naive CD4+ T cells from PBMCs. The cell subset or site label for this specimen denotes: CD45RA+ positively selected. The sequence in DNA is TGTGCCAGCACACGAGATGGGGGAACAGATACGCAGTATTTT. This encodes CASTRDGGTDTQYF.